This entry is about one TCR beta chain. Its target is not known. Germline and junction disagree at one end, which may indicate a read error. Through a sample-barcoded 5' primer and a J-beta primer mix, a second PCR was run for about 6 to 12 cycles. MiXCR, run by TCRdb on the 5' RACE reads, gives a single entry per CDR3 protein. The table includes about 1.1 million distinct CDR3 sequences, under 40% detected once. These data come from a study of blood T cells in healthy people across ages. Study-wide background: The template switching approach captured approximately one barcoded beta molecule for every two T cells.

Findings of the study overall: The diversity estimates, figures obtained from one million T cells, were considered underestimates. Getting older went along with TCR beta diversity per million T cells dropping roughly linearly.

Germline values: CDR1 KGHDR, CDR2 SFDVKD. CDR3 size: 15 residues. The chain uses TRBV24-1 and TRBJ2-2, with D perhaps assigned TRBD1 or TRBD2 (6 bases each). The source material was blood. The sequence was obtained from a man between 18 and 29 years old in good health. CDR3 amino acids: CASSDGRGRGGELFF. DNA of the CDR3: TGTGCCTCCAGTGACGGCCGGGGGCGTGGCGGGGAGCTGTTTTTT.